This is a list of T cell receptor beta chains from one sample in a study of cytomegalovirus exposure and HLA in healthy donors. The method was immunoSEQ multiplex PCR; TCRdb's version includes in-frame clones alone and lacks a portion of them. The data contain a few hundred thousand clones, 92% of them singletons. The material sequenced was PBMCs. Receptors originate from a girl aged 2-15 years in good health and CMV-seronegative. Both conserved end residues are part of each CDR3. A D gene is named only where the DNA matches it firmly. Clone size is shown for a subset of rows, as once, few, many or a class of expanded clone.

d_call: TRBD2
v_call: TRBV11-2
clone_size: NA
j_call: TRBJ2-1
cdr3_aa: CASSLTSGSYNEQFF
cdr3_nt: TGTGCCAGCAGTTTAACTAGCGGGAGTTACAATGAGCAGTTCTTC

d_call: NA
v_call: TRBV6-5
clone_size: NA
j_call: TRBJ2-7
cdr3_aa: CASSAYGGNEQYF
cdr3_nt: TGTGCCAGCAGCGCGTATGGAGGTAACGAGCAGTACTTC

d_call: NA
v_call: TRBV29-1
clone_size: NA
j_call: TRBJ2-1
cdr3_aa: CSVVNFGTQDNEQFF
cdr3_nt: TGCAGCGTTGTAAATTTCGGGACTCAAGACAATGAGCAGTTCTTC

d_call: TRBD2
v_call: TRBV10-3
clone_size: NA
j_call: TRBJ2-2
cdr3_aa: CAIRGLAGDAGELFF
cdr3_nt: TGTGCCATCAGAGGACTAGCGGGAGACGCCGGGGAGCTGTTTTTT

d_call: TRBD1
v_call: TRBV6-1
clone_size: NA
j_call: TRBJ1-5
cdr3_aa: CASSEERDRGQPQHF
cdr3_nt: TGTGCCAGCAGTGAAGAACGGGACAGGGGCCAGCCCCAGCATTTT

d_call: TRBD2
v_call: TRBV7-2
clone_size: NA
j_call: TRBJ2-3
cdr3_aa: CASSLQTSGGTDTQYF
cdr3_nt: TGTGCCAGCAGCCTACAGACTAGCGGGGGCACAGATACGCAGTATTTT

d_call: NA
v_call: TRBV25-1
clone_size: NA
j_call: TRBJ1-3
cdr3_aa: CASSEPTGDSGNTIYF
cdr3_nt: TGTGCCAGCAGTGAACCAACAGGAGACTCTGGAAACACCATATATTTT

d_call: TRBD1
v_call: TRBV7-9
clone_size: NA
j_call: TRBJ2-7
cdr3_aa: CASSSPLLGGQGFYEQYF
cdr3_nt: TGTGCCAGCAGCTCCCCCTTACTCGGGGGACAGGGGTTTTACGAGCAGTACTTC

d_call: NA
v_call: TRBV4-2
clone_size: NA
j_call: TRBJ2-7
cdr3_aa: CASSPDFYEQYF
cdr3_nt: TGTGCCAGCAGCCCCGACTTCTACGAGCAGTACTTC

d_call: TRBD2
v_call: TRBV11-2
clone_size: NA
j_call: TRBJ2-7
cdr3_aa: CASSQYSGRAHEQYF
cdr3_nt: TGTGCCAGCAGCCAATATAGCGGGAGAGCCCACGAGCAGTACTTC

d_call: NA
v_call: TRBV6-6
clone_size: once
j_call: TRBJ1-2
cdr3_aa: CASSPGTNYGYTF
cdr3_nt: TGTGCCAGCAGTCCCGGGACAAACTATGGCTACACCTTC

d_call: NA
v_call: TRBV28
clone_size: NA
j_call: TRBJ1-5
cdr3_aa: CASSTGALLGNQPQHF
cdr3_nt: TGTGCCAGCAGTACTGGGGCGCTTCTCGGCAATCAGCCCCAGCATTTT

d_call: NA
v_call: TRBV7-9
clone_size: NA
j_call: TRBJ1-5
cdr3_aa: CASSLGAGQPQHF
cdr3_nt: TGTGCCAGCAGCCTCGGGGCGGGGCAGCCCCAGCATTTT

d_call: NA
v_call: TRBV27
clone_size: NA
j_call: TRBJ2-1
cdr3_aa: CASSGASGGGQDNEQFF
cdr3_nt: TGTGCCAGCAGTGGCGCCTCGGGGGGCGGACAAGACAATGAGCAGTTCTTC

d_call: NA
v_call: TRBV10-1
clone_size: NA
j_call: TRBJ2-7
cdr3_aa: CASSGQGGVREQYF
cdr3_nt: TGCGCCAGCAGTGGACAGGGAGGTGTTCGCGAGCAGTACTTC

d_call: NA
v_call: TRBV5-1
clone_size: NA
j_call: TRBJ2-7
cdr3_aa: CASSSRGVWPYEQYF
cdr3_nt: TGCGCCAGCAGCTCCAGGGGAGTTTGGCCCTACGAGCAGTACTTC

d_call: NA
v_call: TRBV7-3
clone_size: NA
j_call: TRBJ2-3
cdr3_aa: CASSFQRVGPTTDTQYF
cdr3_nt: TGTGCCAGCAGCTTCCAGCGGGTTGGGCCCACCACAGATACGCAGTATTTT

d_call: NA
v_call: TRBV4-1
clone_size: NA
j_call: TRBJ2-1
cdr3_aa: CASSQDGEVRFF
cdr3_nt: TGCGCCAGCAGCCAAGACGGAGAGGTTAGGTTCTTC

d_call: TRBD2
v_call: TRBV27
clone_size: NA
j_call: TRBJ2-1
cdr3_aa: CASKMASGYNEQFF
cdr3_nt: TGTGCCAGCAAGATGGCTAGCGGATACAATGAGCAGTTCTTC

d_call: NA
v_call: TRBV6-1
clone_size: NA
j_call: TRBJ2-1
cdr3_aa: CASMGGAGVFF
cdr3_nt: TGTGCCTCGATGGGGGGGGCAGGGGTATTCTTC

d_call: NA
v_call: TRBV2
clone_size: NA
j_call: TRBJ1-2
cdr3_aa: CASSRDSPGTYGYTF
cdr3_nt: TGTGCCAGCAGCCGGGACTCGCCTGGGACTTATGGCTACACCTTC

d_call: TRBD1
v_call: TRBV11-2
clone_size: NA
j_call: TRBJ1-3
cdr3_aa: CASSQGQGAGNTIYF
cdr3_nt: TGTGCCAGCAGCCAGGGACAGGGGGCTGGAAACACCATATATTTT

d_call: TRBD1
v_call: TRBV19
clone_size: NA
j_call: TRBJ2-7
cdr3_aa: CASSVQGSLSEQYF
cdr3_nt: TGTGCCAGTAGTGTACAGGGGTCTCTCTCCGAGCAGTACTTC

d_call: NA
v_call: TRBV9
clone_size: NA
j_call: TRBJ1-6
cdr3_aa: CASSVSMENSPLHF
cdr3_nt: TGTGCCAGCAGCGTTAGTATGGAGAATTCACCCCTCCACTTT

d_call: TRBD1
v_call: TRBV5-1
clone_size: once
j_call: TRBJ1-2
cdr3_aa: CASSLGGQGANYGYTF
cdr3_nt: TGCGCCAGCAGCTTGGGAGGTCAGGGGGCGAACTATGGCTACACCTTC

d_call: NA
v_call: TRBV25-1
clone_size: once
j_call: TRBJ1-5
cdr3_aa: CASSGTSNQPQHF
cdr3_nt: TGTGCCAGCAGTGGGACATCGAATCAGCCCCAGCATTTT

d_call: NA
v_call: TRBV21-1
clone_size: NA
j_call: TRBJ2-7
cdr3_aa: CAAGTSGSEQYF
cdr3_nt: TGTGCAGCGGGGACTAGCGGGTCCGAGCAGTACTTC

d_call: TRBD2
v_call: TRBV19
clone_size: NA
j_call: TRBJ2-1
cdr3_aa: CASSISLAGYNEQFF
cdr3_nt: TGTGCCAGTAGTATATCGCTAGCGGGTTACAATGAGCAGTTCTTC

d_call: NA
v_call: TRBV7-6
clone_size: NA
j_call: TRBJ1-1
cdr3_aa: CASSGEGILNTEAFF
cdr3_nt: TGTGCCAGCAGCGGGGAGGGAATTTTGAACACTGAAGCTTTCTTT

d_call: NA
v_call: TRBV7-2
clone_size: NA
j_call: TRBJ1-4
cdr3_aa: CASSFGQRNEKLFF
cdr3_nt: TGTGCCAGCAGCTTTGGACAGAGAAATGAAAAACTGTTTTTT

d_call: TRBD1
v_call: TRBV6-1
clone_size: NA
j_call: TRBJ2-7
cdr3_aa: CASSERETGFEQYF
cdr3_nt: TGTGCCAGCAGTGAAAGGGAGACAGGGTTCGAGCAGTACTTC

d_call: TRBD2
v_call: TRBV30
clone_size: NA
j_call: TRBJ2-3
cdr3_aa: CAWSGGGADTQYF
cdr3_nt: TGTGCCTGGAGTGGCGGGGGGGCAGATACGCAGTATTTT

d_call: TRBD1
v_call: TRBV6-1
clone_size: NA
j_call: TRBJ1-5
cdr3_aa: CASRLTGLANQPQHF
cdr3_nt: TGTGCCAGCAGGTTGACAGGGTTGGCGAATCAGCCCCAGCATTTT

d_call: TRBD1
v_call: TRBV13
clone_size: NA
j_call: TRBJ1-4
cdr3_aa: CASSSGQGVNEKLFF
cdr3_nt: TGTGCCAGCAGCTCCGGACAGGGGGTTAATGAAAAACTGTTTTTT

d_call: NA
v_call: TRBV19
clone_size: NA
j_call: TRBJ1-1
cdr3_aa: CASRGGNTEAFF
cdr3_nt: TGTGCCAGTAGGGGGGGAAACACTGAAGCTTTCTTT

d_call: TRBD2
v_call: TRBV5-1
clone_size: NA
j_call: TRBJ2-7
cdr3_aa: CASRGEGLRNVSSYEQYF
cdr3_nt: TGCGCCAGCAGGGGGGAGGGCCTTCGGAACGTGAGCTCCTACGAGCAGTACTTC

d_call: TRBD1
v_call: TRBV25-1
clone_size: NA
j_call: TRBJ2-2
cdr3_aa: CASSATTGGKGAGELFF
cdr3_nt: TGTGCCAGCAGTGCTACTACAGGGGGCAAAGGGGCCGGGGAGCTGTTTTTT

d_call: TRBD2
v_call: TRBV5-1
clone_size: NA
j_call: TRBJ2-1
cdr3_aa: CASSLLTSGGNEQFF
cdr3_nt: TGCGCCAGCAGCTTGTTGACTAGCGGGGGTAATGAGCAGTTCTTC

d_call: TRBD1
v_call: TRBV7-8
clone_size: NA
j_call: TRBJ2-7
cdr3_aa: CASSEITGTGIYEQYF
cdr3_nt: TGTGCCAGCAGCGAAATAACCGGGACAGGGATCTACGAGCAGTACTTC

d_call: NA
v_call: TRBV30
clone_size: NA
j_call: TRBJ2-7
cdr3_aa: CAWTALISGEQYF
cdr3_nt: TGTGCCTGGACCGCGCTTATTAGCGGCGAGCAGTACTTC

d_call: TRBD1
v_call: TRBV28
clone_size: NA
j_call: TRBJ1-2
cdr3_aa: CASSLPGTGDSHYGYTF
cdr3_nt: TGTGCCAGCAGTTTGCCCGGGACAGGGGACTCTCACTATGGCTACACCTTC

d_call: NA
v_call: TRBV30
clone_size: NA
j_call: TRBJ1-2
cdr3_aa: CAWTPGANYGYTF
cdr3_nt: TGTGCCTGGACCCCAGGGGCGAACTATGGCTACACCTTC